This entry lists 26 T cell receptor beta chains sequenced from one sample in a study of control samples from healthy donors and cancer patients. Profiling relied on immunoSEQ multiplex PCR, and the TCRdb table lists in-frame clones only, not all of them. This table has some 120,000 clones, over 75% appearing once. The sequenced sample was PBMCs. The receptor set was obtained from a woman aged 45-60 years with colorectal cancer.

The chain has TRBV2 and TRBJ2-3; D is unclear. The CDR3 runs 14 residues. In germline, CDR1 is SNHLY, CDR2 FYNNEI. Trimming took 3 bases from V and 4 from J, leaving 11 bases between them. This chain's CDR3 is CASSDVRMADTQYF. CDR3 DNA sequence: TGTGCCAGCAGTGACGTAAGAATGGCAGATACGCAGTATTTT.

CDR3 sequence: CASSPRTEAFF. The CDR3 DNA is TGTGCCAGCAGTCCCCGTACTGAAGCTTTCTTT. The rearrangement uses TRBV12-3 or TRBV12-4 and TRBJ1-1; D ambiguous. V was clipped by 5 bases and J by 5 bases, with 6 bases between them. This CDR3 spans 11 amino acids.

The chain links TRBV30 to TRBJ1-2; D gene uncertain. This CDR3 has 14 residues. Trimming removed 2 bases at V and 4 bases at J, with 14 bases between. Germline CDR1 GTSNPN, CDR2 SVGIG (reference sequence). DNA of the CDR3: TGTGCCTGGAGTCCCACAACCGGAGCCTATGGCTACACCTTC. Translation gives CAWSPTTGAYGYTF. Full variable domain (rest looked up from reference TRBV30 and TRBJ1-2): SQTIHQWPATLVQPVGSPLSLECTVEGTSNPNLYWYRQAAGRGLQLLFYSVGIGQISSEVPQNLSASRPQDRQFILSSKKLLLSDSGFYLCAWSPTTGAYGYTFGSGTRLTVV.

This rearrangement joins TRBV4-1 to TRBJ2-2, with D possibly called TRBD1 or TRBD2 (6 bases each). CDR1 MGHRA and CDR2 YSYEKL come from the germline V gene. V lost 2 bases to trimming and J lost 8 bases, with 15 bases between them. The CDR3 is 15 residues long. The CDR3 protein is CASSQRGGTRGELFF. The CDR3 region has the DNA TGCGCCAGCAGCCAACGAGGCGGGACAAGGGGGGAGCTGTTTTTT.

The J gene is TRBJ2-3, the V gene TRBV19, with D perhaps matching TRBD2 (6 bases). The CDR3 runs to 16 residues. The germline V and J ends were trimmed by 7 bases and 0 bases, with 17 bases remaining between them. CDR1 is LNHDA, CDR2 SQIVND, per germline (reference sequence). The CDR3 is CASTHSEGRSTDTQYF. For the CDR3, the DNA is TGTGCCAGTACTCATTCGGAGGGGCGAAGCACAGATACGCAGTATTTT.

This chain joins TRBV27 and TRBJ2-2, with a weak D call TRBD1 (6 bases). V lost 10 bases and J 6 bases, leaving 24 bases between the germline ends. In germline, CDR1 is MNHEY, CDR2 SMNVEV (reference sequence). The CDR3 runs to 16 residues. The CDR3 nucleotides read TGTGCCACATCACCGCACACAGGGCGAGTCGCCGGGGAGCTGTTTTTT. It specifies CATSPHTGRVAGELFF.

This chain connects TRBV27 to TRBJ1-1, with D hard to call. From germline, CDR1 is MNHEY and CDR2 SMNVEV (reference sequence). V was trimmed by 2 bases and J by 3 bases, leaving 7 bases between them. This CDR3 is built from 13 residues. CDR3 in DNA: TGTGCCAGCAGTTTAATGATCCACACTGAAGCTTTCTTT. Amino acids: CASSLMIHTEAFF.

This chain connects TRBV10-3 to TRBJ1-2; a possible D gene is TRBD1 (6 bases). This CDR3 comprises 13 residues. Per the germline V gene, CDR1 is ENHRY and CDR2 is SYGVKD. The V end lost 10 bases, the J end lost 4 bases, and 16 bases lay between the germline ends. The CDR3 loop reads CATQGQDGYGYTF. CDR3 bases: TGTGCCACACAGGGTCAAGATGGCTATGGCTACACCTTC.

The genes are TRBV19 and TRBJ1-1; 9 nucleotides match TRBD1. This CDR3 is built from 15 residues. V was clipped by 4 bases and J by 11 bases; unmatched bases: 14. Germline V lookup: CDR1 LNHDA, CDR2 SQIVND (reference sequence). This chain's CDR3 is CASSTQPLGQGNAFF. CDR3 coding DNA: TGTGCCAGTAGTACCCAACCTCTCGGACAGGGGAATGCTTTCTTT.

The chain combines TRBV27 with TRBJ1-2, with unresolved D. Looked up from germline, CDR1 is MNHEY and CDR2 is SMNVEV (reference sequence). V lost 0 bases to trimming and J lost 4 bases, with 12 bases between them. The CDR3 spans 15 residues. The CDR3 coding sequence is TGTGCCAGCAGTTTATCGAAGGCCAGCCTCTATGGCTACACCTTC. Its protein product is CASSLSKASLYGYTF.

The chain recombines TRBV1 with TRBJ2-7; the table's D call of TRBD1 was not tested on the DNA. TRBV1 is an annotated pseudogene. The CDR3 extends over 16 amino acids. In nucleotides, the CDR3 is TGCACCAGCAGTCCCGGCCGCCGGGACAGCTCCTACGAGCAGTACTTC. As protein: CTSSPGRRDSSYEQYF.

V is TRBV27 and J is TRBJ2-2; TRBD2 aligns across 9 bases. There are 16 residues in the CDR3. In germline, CDR1 is MNHEY, CDR2 SMNVEV (reference sequence). V dropped 5 bases and J dropped 3; count of bases not matched to a gene: 7. The DNA for the CDR3 is TGTGCCAGCAGTCCGACCGGCGGGAGGGACACCGGGGAGCTGTTTTTT. It is translated as CASSPTGGRDTGELFF.

This chain joins TRBV5-1 and TRBJ2-2; D is undetermined. The germline CDR1 and CDR2 sequences are SGHRS and YFSETQ. Deletions cut 5 bases from V and 4 bases from J, with 9 bases between. This CDR3 is 13 amino acids long. The CDR3 region is CASRNDRTGELFF. The CDR3, as DNA: TGCGCCAGCAGGAATGACCGCACCGGGGAGCTGTTTTTT.

The genes are TRBV5-8 and TRBJ2-4; no clear D gene. CDR3 length: 14 amino acids. Germline V gene lookup returns CDR1 SGHTS and CDR2 YDEGEE. The V and J ends lost 0 bases and 1 base respectively, with 5 bases between them. The CDR3: CASSLAIAKNIQYF. The CDR3 DNA follows: TGTGCCAGCAGCTTGGCGATCGCCAAAAACATTCAGTACTTC.

The J gene is TRBJ2-2, the V gene TRBV10-3; TRBD2 might be the D (5 bases). From germline, CDR1 is ENHRY and CDR2 SYGVKD. CDR3 length equals 12 residues. The V end lost 8 bases, the J end lost 10 bases, and 14 bases lay between the germline ends. The CDR3, as DNA: TGTGCCATCTCGAGGGAGTCTGAGGAGCTGTTTTTT. As protein: CAISRESEELFF.

The V gene is TRBV9, the J gene TRBJ2-2; no clear D gene. Germline CDR1 reads SGDLS; CDR2 reads YYNGEE. This CDR3 is built from 13 residues. Trimming cost V 2 bases and J 3 bases, with 5 bases left between them. The chain's CDR3 is CASSVLYTGELFF. The CDR3 region has the DNA TGTGCCAGCAGCGTTTTATACACCGGGGAGCTGTTTTTT.

There are a few counts of this clone. CDR3 loop: CASSLDGNTEAFF. The CDR3 coding sequence is TGTGCCAGCAGCTTAGATGGGAACACTGAAGCTTTCTTT. J is TRBJ1-1 and V is TRBV11-3; D call uncertain. CDR1 is SGHNT, CDR2 YENEEA, per germline. Trimming took off 0 bases at V and 1 base at J, with 3 bases between the two ends. This CDR3 region has 13 residues.

This clone occurred once. V and J are TRBV7-2 and TRBJ2-1; no reliable D call. The ends were cut back, 8 bases at V and 6 bases at J, with 8 bases in the middle. Germline V gene data show CDR1 as SGHTA and CDR2 as FQGNSA. The CDR3 is 11 residues long. The CDR3 spells CASGQTNEQFF. The CDR3 coding sequence is TGTGCCAGCGGGCAAACCAATGAGCAGTTCTTC. The full variable domain, its missing parts supplied by reference TRBV7-2 and TRBJ2-1, is GAGVSQSPSNKVTEKGKDVELRCDPISGHTALYWYRQSLGQGLEFLIYFQGNSAPDKSGLPSDRFSAERTGGSVSTLTIQRTQQEDSAVYLCASGQTNEQFFGPGTRLTVL.

The gene calls are TRBV20-1 and TRBJ2-7, with 9 nucleotides matching TRBD2. Germline values: CDR1 DFQATT, CDR2 SNEGSKA (reference sequence). The CDR3 contains 14 residues. V dropped 3 bases and J dropped 5; count of bases not matched to a gene: 8. In DNA, the CDR3 is TGCAGTGCTAGTTTGCGGGAGGGCCCCGACGAGCAGTACTTC. This encodes CSASLREGPDEQYF.

V gene TRBV5-1 combines with J gene TRBJ2-1; D uncertain. V was pared by 3 bases and J by 1 base, with 14 bases between. Germline V CDR1 and CDR2: SGHRS, YFSETQ. This CDR3 spans 16 amino acids. The CDR3 protein is CASSSGRQRSYNEQFF. The DNA of the CDR3 is TGCGCCAGCAGCTCGGGTCGTCAAAGGTCCTACAATGAGCAGTTCTTC.

The chain joins TRBV7-9 to TRBJ1-2; a weak D match, TRBD1 (6 bases). Deletions cut 0 bases from V and 7 bases from J, with 12 bases between. The CDR3 consists of 14 residues. Germline CDR1 is SEHNR and CDR2 is FQNEAQ (reference sequence). In nucleotides, the CDR3 is TGTGCCAGCAGCTTAGCGGGGGCAGGCCTTGGCTACACCTTC. Amino acids: CASSLAGAGLGYTF. Together with reference TRBV7-9 and TRBJ1-2, the CDR3 gives the full variable domain: DTGVSQNPRHKITKRGQNVTFRCDPISEHNRLYWYRQTLGQGPEFLTYFQNEAQLEKSRLLSDRFSAERPKGSFSTLEIQRTEQGDSAMYLCASSLAGAGLGYTFGSGTRLTVV.

The V gene is TRBV5-1, the J gene TRBJ2-7; TRBD1 might be the D (6 bases). This CDR3 region has 14 residues. Germline V gene lookup returns CDR1 SGHRS and CDR2 YFSETQ. V gave up 0 bases and J gave up 5 bases, with 12 bases separating them. For the CDR3, the DNA is TGCGCCAGCAGCTTGGCCCTCCAGGGGAACGAGCAGTACTTC. This translates into CASSLALQGNEQYF.

The chain uses TRBV11-2 and TRBJ2-5, with D perhaps TRBD2 (5 bases). Looked up from germline, CDR1 is SGHAT and CDR2 is FQNNGV. The CDR3 consists of 11 residues. V lost 5 bases to trimming and J lost 5 bases, with 6 bases between them. The CDR3, as DNA: TGTGCCAGCAGCCGCGGGGAGACCCAGTACTTC. As protein: CASSRGETQYF.

The chain recombines TRBV14 with TRBJ2-1; a possible D gene is TRBD2 (5 bases). The CDR3 contains 17 residues. V dropped 4 bases and J dropped 0 bases, with 16 bases sitting between them. Looked up from germline, CDR1 is SGHDN and CDR2 is FVKESK. The CDR3, as DNA: TGTGCCAGCAGCCCCGCCATTGGACTGATCTCCTACAATGAGCAGTTCTTC. It translates to CASSPAIGLISYNEQFF.

V gene TRBV5-6 combines with J gene TRBJ2-7; D is unclear. CDR1 and CDR2 (germline): SGHDT, YYEEEE. The ends were cut back, 5 bases at V and 4 bases at J, with 10 bases in the middle. The CDR3 contains 12 residues. The CDR3 sequence is CASSWAGYEQYF. DNA for the CDR3: TGTGCCAGCAGTTGGGCTGGGTACGAGCAGTACTTC.

The chain links TRBV6-1 to TRBJ1-2; D unresolved. From germline, CDR1 is MNHNS and CDR2 SASEGT. This CDR3 is 13 amino acids long. Deletions cut 4 bases from V and 8 bases from J, with 14 bases between. This CDR3 reads CASSGAGGGGYTF. The DNA of the CDR3 is TGTGCCAGCAGTGGGGCCGGCGGAGGAGGCTACACCTTC.